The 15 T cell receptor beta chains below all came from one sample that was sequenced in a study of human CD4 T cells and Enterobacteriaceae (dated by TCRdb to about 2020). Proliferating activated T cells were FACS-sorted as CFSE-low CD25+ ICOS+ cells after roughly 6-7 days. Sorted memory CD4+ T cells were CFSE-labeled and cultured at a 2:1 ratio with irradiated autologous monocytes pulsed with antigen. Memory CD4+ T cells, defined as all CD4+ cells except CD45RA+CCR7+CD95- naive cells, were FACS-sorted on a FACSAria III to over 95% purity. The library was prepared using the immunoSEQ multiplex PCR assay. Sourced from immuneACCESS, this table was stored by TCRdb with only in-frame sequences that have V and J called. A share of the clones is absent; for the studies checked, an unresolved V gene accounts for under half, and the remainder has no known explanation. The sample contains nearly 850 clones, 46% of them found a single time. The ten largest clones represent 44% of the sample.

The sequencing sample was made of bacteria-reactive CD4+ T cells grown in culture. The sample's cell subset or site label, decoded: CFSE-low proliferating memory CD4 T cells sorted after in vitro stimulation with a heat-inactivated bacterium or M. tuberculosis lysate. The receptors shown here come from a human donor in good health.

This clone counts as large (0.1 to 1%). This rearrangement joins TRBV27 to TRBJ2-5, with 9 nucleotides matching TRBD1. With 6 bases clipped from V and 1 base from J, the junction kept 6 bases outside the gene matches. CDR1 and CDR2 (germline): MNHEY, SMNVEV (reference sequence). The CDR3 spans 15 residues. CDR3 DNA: TGTGCCAGCAGCCCTGGACAGGGGACCCAAGAGACCCAGTACTTC. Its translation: CASSPGQGTQETQYF.

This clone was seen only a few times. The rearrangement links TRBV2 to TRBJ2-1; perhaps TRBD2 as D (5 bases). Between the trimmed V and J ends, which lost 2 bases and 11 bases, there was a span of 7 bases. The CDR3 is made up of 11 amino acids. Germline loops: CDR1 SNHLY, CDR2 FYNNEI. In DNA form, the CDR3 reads TGTGCCAGCAGTGAAAACGGGAAGCAGTTCTTC. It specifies CASSENGKQFF.

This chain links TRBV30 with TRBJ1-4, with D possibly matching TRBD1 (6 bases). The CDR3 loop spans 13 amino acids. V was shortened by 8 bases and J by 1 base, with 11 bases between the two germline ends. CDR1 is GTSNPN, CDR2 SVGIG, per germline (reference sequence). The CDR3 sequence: CAQQGQTNEKLFF. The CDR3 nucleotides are TGTGCCCAACAGGGTCAAACTAATGAAAAACTGTTTTTT.

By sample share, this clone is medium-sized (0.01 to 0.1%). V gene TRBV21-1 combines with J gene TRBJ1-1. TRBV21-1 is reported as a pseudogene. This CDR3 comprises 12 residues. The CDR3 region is CASSNGMRGAFF. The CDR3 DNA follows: TGTGCCAGCAGCAACGGTATGAGAGGGGCTTTCTTT.

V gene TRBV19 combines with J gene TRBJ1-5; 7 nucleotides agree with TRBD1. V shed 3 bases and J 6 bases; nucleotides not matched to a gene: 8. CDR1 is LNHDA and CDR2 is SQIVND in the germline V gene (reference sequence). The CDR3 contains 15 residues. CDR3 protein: CASSIDRDGVQPQHF. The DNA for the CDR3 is TGTGCCAGTAGTATCGACAGGGACGGGGTTCAGCCCCAGCATTTT.

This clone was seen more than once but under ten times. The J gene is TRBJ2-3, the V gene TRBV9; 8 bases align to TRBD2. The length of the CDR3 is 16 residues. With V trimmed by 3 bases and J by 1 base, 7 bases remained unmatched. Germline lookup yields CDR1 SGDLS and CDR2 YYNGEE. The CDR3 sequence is CASSARGVLGTDTQYF. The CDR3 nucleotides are TGTGCCAGCAGCGCGCGGGGGGTTCTGGGCACAGATACGCAGTATTTT. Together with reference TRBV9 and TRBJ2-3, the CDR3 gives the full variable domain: DSGVTQTPKHLITATGQRVTLRCSPRSGDLSVYWYQQSLDQGLQFLIQYYNGEERAKGNILERFSAQQFPDLHSELNLSSLELGDSALYFCASSARGVLGTDTQYFGPGTRLTVL.

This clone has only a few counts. As DNA, the CDR3 is TGTGCCAGCAGCTTAGATCTGGGCACAGATACGCAGTATTTT. Its translation is CASSLDLGTDTQYF. The V call is TRBV11-3, the J call TRBJ2-3; no reliable D call. Per the germline V gene, CDR1 is SGHNT and CDR2 is YENEEA. V was pared by 0 bases and J by 1 base, with 5 bases between. This CDR3 has 14 residues.

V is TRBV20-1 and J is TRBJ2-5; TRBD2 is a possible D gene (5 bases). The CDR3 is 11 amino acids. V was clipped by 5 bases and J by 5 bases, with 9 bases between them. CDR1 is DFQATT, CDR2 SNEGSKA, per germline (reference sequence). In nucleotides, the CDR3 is TGCAGTGCTGGCCCGGGGGAGACCCAGTACTTC. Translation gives CSAGPGETQYF.

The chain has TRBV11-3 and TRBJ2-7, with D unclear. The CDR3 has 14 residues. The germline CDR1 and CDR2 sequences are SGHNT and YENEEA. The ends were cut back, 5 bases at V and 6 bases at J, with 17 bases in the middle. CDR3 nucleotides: TGTGCCAGCAGCCAAGATCTAGGGTTAGGCGAGCAGTACTTC. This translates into CASSQDLGLGEQYF.

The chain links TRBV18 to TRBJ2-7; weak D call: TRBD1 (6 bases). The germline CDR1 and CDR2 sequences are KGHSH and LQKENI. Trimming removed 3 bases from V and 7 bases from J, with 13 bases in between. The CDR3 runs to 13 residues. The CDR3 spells CASSPDSYGEQYF. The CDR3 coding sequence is TGTGCCAGCTCACCGGACAGCTACGGTGAGCAGTACTTC.

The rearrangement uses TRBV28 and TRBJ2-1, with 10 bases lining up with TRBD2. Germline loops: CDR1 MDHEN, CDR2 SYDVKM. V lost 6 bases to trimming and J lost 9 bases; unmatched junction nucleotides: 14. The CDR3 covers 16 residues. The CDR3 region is CASSPDSTSGMVEQFF. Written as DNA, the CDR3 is TGTGCCAGCAGCCCGGACAGTACTAGCGGGATGGTTGAGCAGTTCTTC.

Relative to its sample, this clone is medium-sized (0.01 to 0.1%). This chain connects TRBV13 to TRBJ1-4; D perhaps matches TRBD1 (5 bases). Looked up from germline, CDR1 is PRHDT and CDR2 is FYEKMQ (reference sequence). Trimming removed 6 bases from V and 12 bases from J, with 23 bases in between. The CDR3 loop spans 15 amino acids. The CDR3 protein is CASSRGRPKMMELFF. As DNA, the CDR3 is TGTGCCAGCAGTCGGGGACGGCCGAAAATGATGGAACTGTTTTTT. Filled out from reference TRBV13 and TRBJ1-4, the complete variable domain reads AAGVIQSPRHLIKEKRETATLKCYPIPRHDTVYWYQQGPGQDPQFLISFYEKMQSDKGSIPDRFSAQQFSDYHSELNMSSLELGDSALYFCASSRGRPKMMELFFGSGTQLSVL.

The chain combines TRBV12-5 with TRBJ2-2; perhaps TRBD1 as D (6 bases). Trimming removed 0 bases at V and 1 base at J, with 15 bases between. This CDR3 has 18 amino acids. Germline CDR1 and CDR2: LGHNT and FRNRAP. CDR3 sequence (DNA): TGTGCTAGTGGTTTGGTCCGGACAGATACCCTGAACACCGGGGAGCTGTTTTTT. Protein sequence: CASGLVRTDTLNTGELFF. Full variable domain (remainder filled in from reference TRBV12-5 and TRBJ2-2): DARVTQTPRHKVTEMGQEVTMRCQPILGHNTVFWYRQTMMQGLELLAYFRNRAPLDDSGMPKDRFSAEMPDATLATLKIQPSEPRDSAVYFCASGLVRTDTLNTGELFFGEGSRLTVL.

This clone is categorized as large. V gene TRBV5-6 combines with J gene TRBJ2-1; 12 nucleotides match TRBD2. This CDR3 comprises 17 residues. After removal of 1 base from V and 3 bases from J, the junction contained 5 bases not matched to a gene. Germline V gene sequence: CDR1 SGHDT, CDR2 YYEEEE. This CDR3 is CASSLMSSGRDYNEQFF. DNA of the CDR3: TGTGCCAGCAGCTTGATGTCTAGCGGGAGGGACTACAATGAGCAGTTCTTC.

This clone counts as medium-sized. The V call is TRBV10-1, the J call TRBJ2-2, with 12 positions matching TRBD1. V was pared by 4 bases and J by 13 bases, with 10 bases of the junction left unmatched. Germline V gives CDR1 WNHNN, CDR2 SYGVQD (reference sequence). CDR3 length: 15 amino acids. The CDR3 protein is CASSAGTGGLPGLFF. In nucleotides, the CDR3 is TGCGCCAGCAGTGCCGGGACAGGGGGCCTCCCTGGGCTGTTTTTT.